The next 14 T cell receptor beta chains were all read from a single sample in a study of regulatory T cells in long-lasting Graves disease. Researchers made TCR beta libraries by using iRepertoire HTBI primers and running Arm-PCR on CDR3 regions. Using its own MiXCR run on the multiplex PCR reads, TCRdb lists one record per CDR3 protein. In the table there are about 540,000 distinct CDR3 sequences, about 14% of which are singletons. Time point here: newly diagnosed GD, antithyroid drugs for less than 3 months. PBMC-extracted RNA yielded the TCR library. The same sample was also used in a study of T cells in Graves' hyperthyroidism and ophthalmopathy.

The specimen was peripheral blood mononuclear cells (PBMCs), collected at new diagnosis, from a patient treated with antithyroid drugs. The receptor source for this set is a man between 25 and 39 years old with Graves disease.

This chain uses TRBV7-9 with TRBJ2-1; TRBD1 might be the D (6 bases). Trimming pared 6 bases from V and 0 bases from J, leaving 12 bases between. The CDR3 consists of 15 residues. In germline, CDR1 is SEHNR, CDR2 FQNEAQ (reference sequence). CDR3 loop: CASRQTGSSYNEQFF. The CDR3 DNA reads TGTGCCAGCAGGCAAACAGGGAGCTCCTACAATGAGCAGTTCTTC.

This clonotype was detected ten times or more. The CDR3 DNA is TGTGCCATCAGAGGACAGGACAATCAGCCCCAGCATTTT. It translates to CAIRGQDNQPQHF. The rearrangement joins TRBV10-3 to TRBJ1-5, with 7 bases lining up with TRBD1. The germline CDR1 and CDR2 sequences are ENHRY and SYGVKD. The CDR3 runs to 13 residues. After removal of 6 bases from V and 3 bases from J, the junction contained 2 bases not matched to a gene.

This clonotype was detected many times. The chain carries TRBV11-2 and TRBJ2-7; the match to TRBD2 covers 7 bases. J gave up 0 bases and V 4 bases, and 6 bases lay outside the gene matches. Germline CDR1 reads SGHAT; CDR2 reads FQNNGV. The CDR3 loop spans 15 amino acids. CDR3 coding DNA: TGTGCCAGCAGCTCCCGATCTAGCGGCTCCTACGAGCAGTACTTC. Its protein is CASSSRSSGSYEQYF.

This clonotype was found a few times. The chain employs TRBV18 and TRBJ2-1; 9 positions match TRBD2. After removal of 2 bases from V and 8 bases from J, the junction contained 13 bases not matched to a gene. CDR3 size: 17 residues. CDR1 KGHSH and CDR2 LQKENI come from the germline V gene. The CDR3, as DNA: TGTGCCAGCTCACCAAAAAGCGGGAGGAAAGATCGTGATGAGCAGTTCTTC. As protein: CASSPKSGRKDRDEQFF.

This clonotype showed up many times. This chain connects TRBV6-1 to TRBJ2-7; TRBD1 matches at 8 bases. The CDR3 runs to 14 residues. With 6 bases clipped from V and 4 bases from J, the junction kept 8 bases outside the gene matches. Germline V CDR1 and CDR2: MNHNS, SASEGT. In DNA form, the CDR3 reads TGTGCCAGCAGCCCGGACAGGGCGCCTTACGAGCAGTACTTC. This encodes CASSPDRAPYEQYF.

This clonotype was seen repeatedly, ten times or more. This chain uses TRBV29-1 with TRBJ2-1; 7 bases match TRBD1. The V segment lost 7 bases and the J segment 4 bases; nucleotides outside the gene matches: 7. The CDR3 contains 13 residues. The germline V gene encodes CDR1 SQVTM and CDR2 ANQGSEA. The CDR3 reads CSATRTGYNEQFF. Written as DNA, the CDR3 is TGCAGCGCCACCAGGACAGGTTACAATGAGCAGTTCTTC.

This clonotype has ten or more counts. J is TRBJ1-1 and V is TRBV29-1, with D uncertain. CDR1 and CDR2 (germline): SQVTM, ANQGSEA. CDR3 size: 10 residues. For the CDR3, the DNA is TGCAGTGCTAGTAACGCTGAAGCTTTCTTT. Amino acid sequence: CSASNAEAFF. Full variable domain (missing parts from reference TRBV29-1 and TRBJ1-1): SAVISQKPSRDICQRGTSLTIQCQVDSQVTMMFWYRQQPGQSLTLIATANQGSEATYESGFVIDKFPISRPNLTFSTLTVSNMSPEDSSIYLCSASNAEAFFGQGTRLTVV.

In this sample, this clonotype turned up many times. The rearrangement links TRBV20-1 to TRBJ2-5; 9 nucleotides agree with TRBD1. CDR3 length: 18 amino acids. V lost 1 base to trimming and J lost 1 base; unmatched junction nucleotides: 13. The germline CDR1 and CDR2 sequences are DFQATT and SNEGSKA (reference sequence). This CDR3 reads CSARGDRAIHAFQETQYF. The CDR3 DNA follows: TGCAGTGCTAGAGGGGACAGGGCAATTCACGCCTTCCAAGAGACCCAGTACTTC.

This clonotype was counted many times. V and J are TRBV27 and TRBJ1-2; D call uncertain. The CDR3 has 14 residues. V was trimmed by 2 bases and J by 2 bases, leaving 9 bases between them. Germline V gene data show CDR1 as MNHEY and CDR2 as SMNVEV (reference sequence). CDR3 DNA: TGTGCCAGCAGTTTAAACAGCCTCAACTATGGCTACACCTTC. Amino acids: CASSLNSLNYGYTF.

This clonotype turned up a few times. The V and J genes are TRBV20-1 and TRBJ2-7, with D uncertain. The germline V gene encodes CDR1 DFQATT and CDR2 SNEGSKA (reference sequence). The V and J ends lost 6 bases and 3 bases respectively, with 18 bases between them. The CDR3 consists of 14 residues. The CDR3 protein is CSANYAPMDYEQYF. DNA for the CDR3: TGCAGTGCAAATTATGCCCCTATGGACTACGAGCAGTACTTC.

The rearrangement joins TRBV27 to TRBJ1-2, with D maybe TRBD1 (5 bases). With 2 bases removed from V and 7 bases from J, the gap between germline ends came to 11 bases. The CDR3 runs to 13 residues. Germline lookup yields CDR1 MNHEY and CDR2 SMNVEV (reference sequence). CDR3 in amino acids: CASSLDRRGGYTF. CDR3 nucleotides: TGTGCCAGCAGTTTAGACAGACGTGGTGGCTACACCTTC.

There are many counts of this clonotype. J is TRBJ1-1 and V is TRBV9; possible D gene TRBD1, 5 bases. V lost 0 bases to trimming and J lost 4 bases, with 10 bases between them. This CDR3 is 14 amino acids long. Germline CDR1 and CDR2: SGDLS and YYNGEE. CDR3 sequence reads: CASSVGGETTEAFF. The CDR3, as DNA: TGTGCCAGCAGCGTAGGGGGGGAGACCACTGAAGCTTTCTTT.

This chain joins TRBV13 and TRBJ1-2; D gene uncertain. Trimming cost V 2 bases and J 7 bases, with 17 bases left between them. Germline V CDR1 and CDR2: PRHDT, FYEKMQ (reference sequence). The CDR3 is made up of 15 amino acids. The CDR3 region has the DNA TGTGCCAGCAGCTTACTCCTTCCTGCTTATCTTGGCTACACCTTC. This gives the protein CASSLLLPAYLGYTF.

This clonotype showed up many times. The chain couples TRBV15 to TRBJ1-1; D gene uncertain. The V end lost 11 bases, the J end lost 5 bases, and 15 bases lay between the germline ends. The CDR3 length is 12 residues. Germline V gene data show CDR1 as LNHNV and CDR2 as YYDKDF (reference sequence). CDR3 sequence: CAASEGRTEAFF. CDR3 DNA sequence: TGTGCCGCATCCGAGGGTCGAACTGAAGCTTTCTTT.